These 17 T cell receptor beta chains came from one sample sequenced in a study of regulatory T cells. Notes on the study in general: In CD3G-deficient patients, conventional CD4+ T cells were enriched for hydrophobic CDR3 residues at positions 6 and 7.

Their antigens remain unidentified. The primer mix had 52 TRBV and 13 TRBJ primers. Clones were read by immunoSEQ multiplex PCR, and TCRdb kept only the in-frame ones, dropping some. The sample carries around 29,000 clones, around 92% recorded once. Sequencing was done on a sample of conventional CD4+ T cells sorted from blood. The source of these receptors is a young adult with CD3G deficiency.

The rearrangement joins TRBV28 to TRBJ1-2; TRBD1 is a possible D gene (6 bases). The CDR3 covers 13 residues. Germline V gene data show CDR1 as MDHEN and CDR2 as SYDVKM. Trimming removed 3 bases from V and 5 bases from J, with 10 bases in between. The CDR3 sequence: CASSLDSGYGYTF. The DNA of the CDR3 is TGTGCCAGCAGTTTGGACAGCGGGTATGGCTACACCTTC.

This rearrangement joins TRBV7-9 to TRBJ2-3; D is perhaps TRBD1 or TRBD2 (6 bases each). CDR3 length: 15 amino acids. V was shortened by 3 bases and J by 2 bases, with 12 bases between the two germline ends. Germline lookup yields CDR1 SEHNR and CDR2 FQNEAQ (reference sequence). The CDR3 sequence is CASSFGGSSTDTQYF. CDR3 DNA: TGTGCCAGCAGCTTCGGGGGCTCTTCCACAGATACGCAGTATTTT.

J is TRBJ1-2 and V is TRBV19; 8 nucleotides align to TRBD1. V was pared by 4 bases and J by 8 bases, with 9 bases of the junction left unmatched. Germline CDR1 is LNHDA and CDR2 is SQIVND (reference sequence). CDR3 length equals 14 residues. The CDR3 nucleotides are TGTGCCAGTAGTACCCCGGGGACAGGCGGAGGCTACACCTTC. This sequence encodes CASSTPGTGGGYTF.

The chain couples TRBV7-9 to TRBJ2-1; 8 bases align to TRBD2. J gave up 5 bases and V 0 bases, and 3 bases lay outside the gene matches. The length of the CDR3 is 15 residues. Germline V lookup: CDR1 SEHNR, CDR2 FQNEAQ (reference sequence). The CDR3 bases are TGTGCCAGCAGCTTAGCAGCGGGGGTTAACAATGAGCAGTTCTTC. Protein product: CASSLAAGVNNEQFF.

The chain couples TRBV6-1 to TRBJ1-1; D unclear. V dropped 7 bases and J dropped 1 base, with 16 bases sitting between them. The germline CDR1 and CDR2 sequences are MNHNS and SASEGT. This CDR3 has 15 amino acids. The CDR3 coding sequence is TGTGCCAGCACCCAGAGGGTCTTGGGGAACACTGAAGCTTTCTTT. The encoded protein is CASTQRVLGNTEAFF.

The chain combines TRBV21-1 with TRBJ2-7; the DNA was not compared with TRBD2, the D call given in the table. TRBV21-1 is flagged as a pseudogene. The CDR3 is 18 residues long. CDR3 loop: CASSKKRAGREPSYEQYV. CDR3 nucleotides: TGTGCCAGCAGCAAGAAAAGGGCGGGACGTGAGCCTTCCTACGAGCAGTACGTC.

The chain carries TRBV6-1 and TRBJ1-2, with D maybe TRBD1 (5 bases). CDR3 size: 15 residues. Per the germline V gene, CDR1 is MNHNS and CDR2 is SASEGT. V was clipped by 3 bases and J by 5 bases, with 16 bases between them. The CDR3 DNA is TGTGCCAGCAGTGATCCAGGGATTCGAGGGTATGGCTACACCTTC. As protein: CASSDPGIRGYGYTF.

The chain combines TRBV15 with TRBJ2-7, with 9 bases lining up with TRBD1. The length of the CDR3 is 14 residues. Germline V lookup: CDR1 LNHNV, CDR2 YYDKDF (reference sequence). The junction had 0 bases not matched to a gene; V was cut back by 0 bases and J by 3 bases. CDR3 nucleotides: TGTGCCACCAGCAGAGAGGGACAGGGCTACGAGCAGTACTTC. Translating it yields CATSREGQGYEQYF.

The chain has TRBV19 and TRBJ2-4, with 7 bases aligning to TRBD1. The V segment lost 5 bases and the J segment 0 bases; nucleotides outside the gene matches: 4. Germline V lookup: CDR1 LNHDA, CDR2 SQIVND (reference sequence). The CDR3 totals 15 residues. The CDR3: CASSADRVAKNIQYF. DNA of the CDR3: TGTGCCAGTAGTGCCGACAGGGTAGCCAAAAACATTCAGTACTTC.

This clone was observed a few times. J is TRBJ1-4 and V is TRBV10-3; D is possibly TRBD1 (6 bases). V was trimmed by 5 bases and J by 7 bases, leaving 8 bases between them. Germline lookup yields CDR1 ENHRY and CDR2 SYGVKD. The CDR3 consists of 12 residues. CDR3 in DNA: TGTGCCATCAGTAAGGACAGTGAAAAACTGTTTTTT. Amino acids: CAISKDSEKLFF.

The DNA of the CDR3 is TGTGCCAGTAGTATAGGAAGCGGCACAGATACGCAGTATTTT. This codes for CASSIGSGTDTQYF. The gene calls are TRBV19 and TRBJ2-3; no definite D call. Germline loops: CDR1 LNHDA, CDR2 SQIVND (reference sequence). Trimming removed 1 base at V and 1 base at J, with 6 bases between. This CDR3 has 14 residues.

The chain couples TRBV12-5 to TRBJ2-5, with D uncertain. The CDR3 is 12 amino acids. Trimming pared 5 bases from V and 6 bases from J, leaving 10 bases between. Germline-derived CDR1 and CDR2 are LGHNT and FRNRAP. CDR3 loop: CASGPYPKTQYF. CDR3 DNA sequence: TGTGCTAGTGGTCCCTATCCCAAGACCCAGTACTTC. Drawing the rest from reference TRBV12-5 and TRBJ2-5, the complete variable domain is DARVTQTPRHKVTEMGQEVTMRCQPILGHNTVFWYRQTMMQGLELLAYFRNRAPLDDSGMPKDRFSAEMPDATLATLKIQPSEPRDSAVYFCASGPYPKTQYFGPGTRLLVL.

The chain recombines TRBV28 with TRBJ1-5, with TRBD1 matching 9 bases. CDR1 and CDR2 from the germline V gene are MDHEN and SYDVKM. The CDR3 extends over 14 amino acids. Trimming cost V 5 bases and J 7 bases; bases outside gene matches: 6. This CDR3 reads CASSRTGASQPQHF. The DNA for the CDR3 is TGTGCCAGCAGTCGGACAGGGGCGAGCCAGCCCCAGCATTTT.

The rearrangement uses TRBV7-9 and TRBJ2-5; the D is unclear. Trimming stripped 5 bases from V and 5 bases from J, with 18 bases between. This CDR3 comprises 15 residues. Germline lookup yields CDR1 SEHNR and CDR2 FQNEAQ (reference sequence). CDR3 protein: CASSLAEVGMETQYF. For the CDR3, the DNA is TGTGCCAGCAGCCTCGCCGAGGTTGGGATGGAGACCCAGTACTTC.

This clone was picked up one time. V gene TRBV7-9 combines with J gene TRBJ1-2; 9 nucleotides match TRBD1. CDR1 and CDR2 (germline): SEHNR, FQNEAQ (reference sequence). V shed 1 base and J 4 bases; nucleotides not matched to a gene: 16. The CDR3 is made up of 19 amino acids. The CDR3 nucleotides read TGTGCCAGCAGCTTAGGAGTCGGGACAGGGAAGGCGTTCGGCTATGGCTACACCTTC. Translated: CASSLGVGTGKAFGYGYTF.

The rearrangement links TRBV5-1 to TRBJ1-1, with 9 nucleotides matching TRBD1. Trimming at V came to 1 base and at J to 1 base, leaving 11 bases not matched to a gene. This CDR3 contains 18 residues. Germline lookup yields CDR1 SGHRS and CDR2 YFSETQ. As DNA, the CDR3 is TGCGCCAGCAGCTTGTCCCACAGGGGGCGGAATTGGAACACTGAAGCTTTCTTT. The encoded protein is CASSLSHRGRNWNTEAFF. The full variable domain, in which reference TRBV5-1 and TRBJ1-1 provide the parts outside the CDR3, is KAGVTQTPRYLIKTRGQQVTLSCSPISGHRSVSWYQQTPGQGLQFLFEYFSETQRNKGNFPGRFSGRQFSNSRSEMNVSTLELGDSALYLCASSLSHRGRNWNTEAFFGQGTRLTVV.

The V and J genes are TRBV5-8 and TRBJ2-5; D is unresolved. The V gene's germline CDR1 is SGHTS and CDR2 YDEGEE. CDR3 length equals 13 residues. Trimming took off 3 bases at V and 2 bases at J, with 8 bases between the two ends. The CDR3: CASSSYRQETQYF. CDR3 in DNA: TGTGCCAGCAGCTCGTACAGACAAGAGACCCAGTACTTC. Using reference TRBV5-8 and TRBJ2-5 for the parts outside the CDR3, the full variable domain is EAGVTQSPTHLIKTRGQQATLRCSPISGHTSVYWYQQALGLGLQFLLWYDEGEERNRGNFPPRFSGRQFPNYSSELNVNALELEDSALYLCASSSYRQETQYFGPGTRLLVL.